This entry features one T cell receptor (beta chain) sequence. Its antigen is not identified. In TCRdb, the reads were re-called with MiXCR into one record per CDR3 protein. The sample includes 300,000 to 400,000 distinct CDR3 sequences, about 28% seen only once; the top ten take 20%. This sample stems from a study of T cell repertoires in cytomegalovirus infection. In the study overall: Shared public TCR beta signatures pointed to both CMV infection and a matching HLA type. Overall study results and limits: Ex vivo responses were dominated by HLA-C-restricted CMV-specific TCR beta clonotypes. Carriers of CMV plus the relevant HLA were identified by cumulative public TCR beta family frequency.

Trimming pared 4 bases from V and 7 bases from J, leaving 19 bases between. This CDR3 is 16 amino acids long. Germline CDR1 SGHVS, CDR2 FNYEAQ. Sequences were derived from cultured PBMCs, sampled from culture after CMV antigen stimulation. The sequence derives from a human donor in good health (CMV status not recorded). Some clones in this sample may be carry-over from other donors' samples. This chain connects TRBV7-6 to TRBJ2-2; D is undetermined. Here the CDR3 reads CASSSEPTSYVGELFF. The CDR3 nucleotides are TGTGCCAGCAGCTCGGAGCCCACTTCTTATGTCGGGGAGCTGTTTTTT. The full variable domain, with the rest looked up from reference TRBV7-6 and TRBJ2-2, is GAGVSQSPRYKVTKRGQDVALRCDPISGHVSLYWYRQALGQGPEFLTYFNYEAQQDKSGLPNDRFSAERPEGSISTLTIQRTEQRDSAMYRCASSSEPTSYVGELFFGEGSRLTVL.